What follows describes a single TCR beta chain. Only a few counts were recorded for this clonotype. The clone's antigen remains unknown. No qualities accompany the bases; no much larger clone lies one base away. Preparation of the library involved RT-PCR. Sequencing was performed on an Illumina HiSeq 2500. The public reads were reprocessed in TCRdb via fastp at Q25 and MiXCR, keeping in-frame beta chains. Rows merge per CDR3 protein into single entries with the most common DNA and genes. A total of 650,000 to 800,000 distinct CDR3 sequences appear in this sample, about 18% of them only once. The ten biggest clones cover approximately 11% of the sample. The CDR3 goes from the cysteine to the phenylalanine over 13 residues. This entry keeps only the CDR3 DNA: 39 bases, framed from base 1. Based on the germline V gene (reference sequence), the CDR1 and CDR2 sequences are MNHEY and SMNVEV. Between the V and J ends, shortened by 5 bases and 6 bases respectively, the junction contains 14 bases.

These data are taken from a study of response to subunit inactivated influenza vaccine (dated by TCRdb to 2016 to 2018). The study in broad terms: To follow how T cells responded to a trivalent subunit inactivated influenza vaccine, the researchers relied on deep quantitative profiling of the T cell receptor repertoire.

General study outcomes and caveats: According to the authors, only a limited number of new T cells may be recruited by each seasonal influenza vaccination.

This receptor was identified in a man in his fifties or sixties who received an inactivated influenza vaccine. Donor details come from another sample of the same person, matched by shared clones. The specimen comprised PBMCs from blood, sampled 4 to 6 days after vaccination. The sequence links TRBV27 to TRBJ2-7; too little of a D gene remains to name it. The DNA sequence follows: TGTGCCAGCAGTGGGAAATTCGGCGTCGAGCAGTACTTC. Translated, it reads CASSGKFGVEQYF.